What follows are 12 T cell receptor beta chains derived from one specimen sequenced in a study of identical twins. TCRdb reanalysed the 5' RACE reads using MiXCR and keeps one entry per CDR3 protein. Of about 280,000 distinct CDR3 sequences listed, under 9% were seen once; the top ten hold about 2.1%. These data also featured in a second study, about yellow fever vaccine responses in identical twins.

Sequenced input: memory (CD45RO+) T cells sorted from blood. Receptors originate from a woman aged 18-29 years in good health.

The genes are TRBV19 and TRBJ2-3; 9 bases map to TRBD1. Germline-derived CDR1 and CDR2 are LNHDA and SQIVND (reference sequence). V shed 4 bases, J shed 0 bases, and the junction held 8 bases outside the gene matches. This CDR3 region has 17 residues. The CDR3 DNA follows: TGTGCCAGTAGTACCCTGAGGACAGGGGCTAGCACAGATACGCAGTATTTT. It specifies CASSTLRTGASTDTQYF.

This clonotype was found many times. V gene TRBV7-8 combines with J gene TRBJ1-1; 7 nucleotides line up with TRBD1. The CDR3 extends over 16 amino acids. Germline assignment: CDR1 SGHVS and CDR2 FQNEAQ. Germline trimming cut 7 bases from V and 1 base from J; bases unmatched to any gene: 12. The CDR3 protein is CASTHFLGGGNTEAFF. CDR3 DNA: TGTGCCAGCACTCACTTTCTAGGGGGCGGGAACACTGAAGCTTTCTTT.

This clonotype was seen repeatedly, ten times or more. The rearrangement uses TRBV5-6 and TRBJ1-1; 9 bases match TRBD1. J lost 10 bases, V lost 4 bases, and 17 bases had no gene match. This CDR3 region has 16 residues. From germline, CDR1 is SGHDT and CDR2 YYEEEE. For the CDR3, the DNA is TGTGCCAGCAGCGACATATCGGGGACAGGGCACGGAGGAGCTTTCTTT. Translating gives CASSDISGTGHGGAFF.

This clonotype was counted only a few times. The rearrangement joins TRBV3-1 to TRBJ2-5, with D tentatively TRBD1 or TRBD2 (5 bases each). This CDR3 has 14 amino acids. Germline CDR1 LGHDT, CDR2 YNNKEL (reference sequence). V lost 11 bases to trimming and J lost 1 base, with 17 bases between them. The CDR3 DNA follows: TGTGCCTCTAAGGACCGAGGGGTCCAAGAGACCCAGTACTTC. Translation: CASKDRGVQETQYF.

The chain links TRBV6-1 to TRBJ2-5; D ambiguous. This CDR3 spans 14 amino acids. The V end was cut by 6 bases, the J end by 5 bases, with 16 bases between. Germline V gene data show CDR1 as MNHNS and CDR2 as SASEGT. The CDR3 loop is CASSPIWGDETQYF. Written as DNA, the CDR3 is TGTGCCAGCAGCCCTATTTGGGGTGACGAGACCCAGTACTTC.

Only a few counts were recorded for this clonotype. This chain joins TRBV3-1 and TRBJ2-1; 8 nucleotides match TRBD2. Germline V gene lookup returns CDR1 LGHDT and CDR2 YNNKEL (reference sequence). V was pared by 7 bases and J by 6 bases, with 11 bases of the junction left unmatched. This CDR3 has 15 amino acids. The CDR3 spells CASTQTSAPLNEQFF. CDR3 bases: TGTGCCAGCACCCAGACTAGCGCCCCCCTCAATGAGCAGTTCTTC.

This clonotype has ten or more counts. The chain has TRBV3-1 and TRBJ2-3; D call uncertain. Germline loops: CDR1 LGHDT, CDR2 YNNKEL (reference sequence). V was clipped by 4 bases and J by 0 bases, with 14 bases between them. The CDR3 sequence is 16 residues long. The CDR3 protein is CASSPDGHPSTDTQYF. CDR3 coding DNA: TGTGCCAGCAGCCCGGATGGGCACCCTAGCACAGATACGCAGTATTTT.

This clonotype has more than one count but fewer than ten. This chain links TRBV24-1 with TRBJ2-3, with D possibly matching TRBD1 (5 bases). This CDR3 has 14 amino acids. Trimming left V 4 bases short and J 1 base short, with 8 bases between. CDR1 and CDR2 from the germline V gene are KGHDR and SFDVKD. The CDR3 region has the DNA TGTGCCACCAGTGACCCGACAGGCACAGATACGCAGTATTTT. Protein sequence: CATSDPTGTDTQYF.

Many counts were recorded for this clonotype. This chain uses TRBV7-8 with TRBJ1-5, with a tentative D call TRBD1 (5 bases). The CDR3 runs to 15 residues. The germline V gene has CDR1 SGHVS and CDR2 FQNEAQ. Trimming stripped 1 base from V and 0 bases from J, with 7 bases between. The CDR3 is CASSLGGASNQPQHF. The CDR3 coding sequence is TGTGCCAGCAGCTTAGGAGGGGCTAGCAATCAGCCCCAGCATTTT.

The chain is built from TRBV12-3 or TRBV12-4 and TRBJ2-7; 11 positions agree with TRBD2. The V and J ends lost 2 bases and 4 bases, in that order; junction bases with no gene match: 13. The CDR3 runs to 18 residues. The DNA of the CDR3 is TGTGCCAGCAGTTTACGGGTAGCGGGAGGGCGAAACGCGTACGAGCAGTACTTC. Translated: CASSLRVAGGRNAYEQYF.

A few counts support this clonotype. This chain uses TRBV18 with TRBJ2-1; 7 bases are shared with TRBD2. The CDR3 runs 15 residues. V lost 4 bases and J lost 6; bases outside the gene matches: 9. CDR1 is KGHSH and CDR2 is LQKENI in the germline V gene. CDR3 in amino acids: CASSQVGGPSNEQFF. CDR3 DNA sequence: TGTGCCAGCTCACAGGTGGGAGGGCCCTCCAATGAGCAGTTCTTC.

This clonotype was observed a handful of times. The CDR3 DNA sequence: TGTGCCAGCAGTCCACTACTAGCGGGAGACGCAGATACGCAGTATTTT. Its protein is CASSPLLAGDADTQYF. The chain recombines TRBV6-1 with TRBJ2-3; 11 nucleotides match TRBD2. The CDR3 totals 16 residues. Germline loops: CDR1 MNHNS, CDR2 SASEGT. V was pared by 5 bases and J by 4 bases, with 8 bases of the junction left unmatched.